A selection of T cell receptor beta chains follows, all from one sample in a study of post-analysis software for immune sequencing data. TCRdb itself ran the PCR reads through MiXCR, one entry per CDR3 protein. The data hold about 560,000 distinct CDR3 sequences, with roughly two fifths observed a single time. Sample: blood. These receptors were taken from a girl aged 5 to 17 with multiple sclerosis. The CDR3 runs from the conserved cysteine through the conserved F or W. Each record gives: J gene, V gene, CDR3 protein.

.	TRBV5-5	CASSLRDYYEQYF
TRBJ2-4	TRBV11-1	CASSHTFGTGVYERYF
TRBJ2-7	TRBV20-1	CSARALGPMTYEQYF
TRBJ2-3	TRBV10-3	CAISERSLAGRDTQYF
TRBJ2-3	TRBV29-1	CSVGWYRTDTRYF
TRBJ2-3	TRBV20-1	CSARPGLAGADTQYF
TRBJ1-1	TRBV12-3/TRBV12-4	CASRERGKNLNTEAFF
TRBJ2-5	TRBV3-1	CASSQGTAPQETQYF
TRBJ1-2	TRBV29-1	CSVRGGPGYTF
TRBJ2-1	TRBV20-1	CSARDQGRGSYNEQFF
TRBJ1-1	TRBV2	CANTKGNLNTEAFF
TRBJ2-1	TRBV13	CASSLGFGTIHNEQFF
TRBJ2-1	TRBV29-1	CRVDAIFEGAVSYNEQFF
TRBJ2-7	TRBV12-3/TRBV12-4	CASSFRRGGWGDEQYF
TRBJ2-2	TRBV20-1	CSAPLAVNTGELFF
TRBJ2-3	TRBV10-3	CAISDWQGVGTDTQYF
TRBJ2-5	TRBV10-3	CAISEVDRAAQETQYF
TRBJ2-5	TRBV5-1	CASSSGTVPREETQYF
TRBJ2-3	TRBV3-1	CASAPTGGPADTQYF
TRBJ2-2	TRBV6-6	CASSRGQGNTGELFF
TRBJ2-5	TRBV9	CASSVGGTGEREQYF
TRBJ2-3	TRBV12-3/TRBV12-4	CASREVRGGKDTQYF
.	TRBV10-3	CASGQAAYEQYF
TRBJ2-7	TRBV4-1	CASSQEIGRVFGHEQYF
TRBJ2-5	TRBV7-2	CASRYRASQETQYF
TRBJ1-2	TRBV5-1	CASSTDRIDGYTF
TRBJ2-3	TRBV5-6	CASSSSTSPGLWDTQYF
TRBJ2-5	TRBV6-6	CASIRSRAGETQYF
TRBJ2-3	TRBV7-2	CASRAGGIADTQYF